Below are 8 T cell receptor beta chains sequenced from a single sample in a study of OX40 agonist ivuxolimab in advanced cancers. Repertoires were generated with immunoSEQ multiplex PCR, while TCRdb's copy carries only in-frame clones and drops some. The sample contains tens of thousands of clones, 70% to 85% of which appear only once. The sample consisted of CD4+ or CD8+ T cells sorted from blood, taken in a trial of the OX40 agonist ivuxolimab. These TCRs come from an adult with an advanced solid tumor such as melanoma, head and neck, liver or kidney cancer.

This clone has a handful of counts. This chain links TRBV19 with TRBJ1-1, with a tentative D call TRBD1 (5 bases). Germline CDR1 reads LNHDA; CDR2 reads SQIVND (reference sequence). V was cut by 7 bases and J by 3 bases, with 21 bases left in between. The CDR3 has 16 residues. In DNA, the CDR3 is TGTGCCAGTAAGCCCCCCCCCGGGACCGTGGACACTGAAGCTTTCTTT. Translated: CASKPPPGTVDTEAFF.

J is TRBJ1-1 and V is TRBV7-2; D remains unclear. CDR1 and CDR2 from the germline V gene are SGHTA and FQGNSA. The CDR3 runs 14 residues. Deletions cut 1 base from V and 0 bases from J, with 6 bases between. As DNA, the CDR3 is TGTGCCAGCAGCTTAGGACCGTTGAACACTGAAGCTTTCTTT. This gives the protein CASSLGPLNTEAFF. Variable domain in full (rest from reference TRBV7-2 and TRBJ1-1): GAGVSQSPSNKVTEKGKDVELRCDPISGHTALYWYRQSLGQGLEFLIYFQGNSAPDKSGLPSDRFSAERTGGSVSTLTIQRTQQEDSAVYLCASSLGPLNTEAFFGQGTRLTVV.

The chain carries TRBV15 and TRBJ1-6, with 7 bases that match TRBD1. The CDR3 runs to 15 residues. Germline values: CDR1 LNHNV, CDR2 YYDKDF (reference sequence). J was trimmed by 9 bases and V by 0 bases; bases with no gene match: 5. The CDR3 region is CATSRDRQGPSPLHF. For the CDR3, the DNA is TGTGCCACCAGCAGAGATCGACAGGGTCCTTCACCCCTCCACTTT. The entire variable domain, with the rest obtained from reference TRBV15 and TRBJ1-6, is as follows: DAMVIQNPRYQVTQFGKPVTLSCSQTLNHNVMYWYQQKSSQAPKLLFHYYDKDFNNEADTPDNFQSRRPNTSFCFLDIRSPGLGDTAMYLCATSRDRQGPSPLHFGNGTRLTVT.

The rearrangement links TRBV7-9 to TRBJ1-4; D is ambiguous. Germline loops: CDR1 SEHNR, CDR2 FQNEAQ (reference sequence). The V end was cut by 6 bases, the J end by 8 bases, with 19 bases between. The CDR3 totals 15 residues. CDR3 protein: CASSSGREGVEKLFF. CDR3 DNA sequence: TGTGCCAGCAGTTCTGGACGAGAGGGTGTAGAAAAACTGTTTTTT.

CDR3 in DNA: TGTGCCACCAGCCGATCGACAGGGGCAGGCGGCTACACCTTC. It codes for CATSRSTGAGGYTF. The rearrangement uses TRBV15 and TRBJ1-2; 8 nucleotides align to TRBD1. This CDR3 contains 14 residues. The J segment lost 8 bases and the V segment lost 5 bases, leaving 10 bases of the junction unmatched. CDR1 and CDR2 (germline): LNHNV, YYDKDF (reference sequence). Complete variable domain (other parts from reference TRBV15 and TRBJ1-2): DAMVIQNPRYQVTQFGKPVTLSCSQTLNHNVMYWYQQKSSQAPKLLFHYYDKDFNNEADTPDNFQSRRPNTSFCFLDIRSPGLGDTAMYLCATSRSTGAGGYTFGSGTRLTVV.

The gene calls are TRBV5-8 and TRBJ2-7; no firm D call. The V and J ends lost 4 bases and 0 bases respectively, with 8 bases between them. This CDR3 is 13 amino acids long. From germline, CDR1 is SGHTS and CDR2 YDEGEE. The CDR3 DNA follows: TGTGCCAGCAGCGTGAAGAGCTCCTACGAGCAGTACTTC. It translates to CASSVKSSYEQYF.

This chain uses TRBV7-6 with TRBJ2-3; 11 bases fit TRBD1. Trimming removed 3 bases from V and 5 bases from J; junction bases left unmatched: 4. The CDR3 has 15 residues. The germline V gene has CDR1 SGHVS and CDR2 FNYEAQ. Here the CDR3 DNA reads TGTGCCAGCAGCTTCTGGACAGGGGGCCAAGATACGCAGTATTTT. It is translated as CASSFWTGGQDTQYF.

V and J are TRBV6-5 and TRBJ2-7; D uncertain. The germline V gene has CDR1 MNHEY and CDR2 SVGAGI. The CDR3 covers 13 residues. Trimming stripped 5 bases from V and 3 bases from J, with 11 bases between. The chain's CDR3 is CASSTVRGYEQYF. The CDR3 DNA reads TGTGCCAGCAGTACCGTACGAGGCTACGAGCAGTACTTC.